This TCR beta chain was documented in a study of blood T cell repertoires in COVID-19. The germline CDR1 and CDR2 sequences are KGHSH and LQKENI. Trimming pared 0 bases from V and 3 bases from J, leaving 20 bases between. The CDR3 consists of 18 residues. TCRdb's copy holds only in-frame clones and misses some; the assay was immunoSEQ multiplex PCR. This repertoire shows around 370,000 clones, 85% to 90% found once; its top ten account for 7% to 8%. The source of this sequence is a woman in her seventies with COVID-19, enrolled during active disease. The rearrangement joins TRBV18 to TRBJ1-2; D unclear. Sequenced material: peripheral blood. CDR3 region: CASSPPQVFQSVDYGYTF. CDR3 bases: TGTGCCAGCTCACCACCCCAAGTCTTTCAGAGCGTCGACTATGGCTACACCTTC.